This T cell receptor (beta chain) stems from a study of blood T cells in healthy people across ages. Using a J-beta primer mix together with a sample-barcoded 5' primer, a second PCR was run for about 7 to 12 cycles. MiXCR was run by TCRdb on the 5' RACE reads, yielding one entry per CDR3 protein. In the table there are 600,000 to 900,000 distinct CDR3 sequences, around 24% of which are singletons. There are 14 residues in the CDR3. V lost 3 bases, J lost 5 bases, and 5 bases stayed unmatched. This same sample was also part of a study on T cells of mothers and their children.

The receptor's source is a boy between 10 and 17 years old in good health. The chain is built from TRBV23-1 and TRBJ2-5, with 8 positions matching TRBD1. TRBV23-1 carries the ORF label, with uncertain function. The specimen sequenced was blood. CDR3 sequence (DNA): TGCGCCAGCAGTCAGCAGGGGGCCGGTGAGACCCAGTACTTC. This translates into CASSQQGAGETQYF.